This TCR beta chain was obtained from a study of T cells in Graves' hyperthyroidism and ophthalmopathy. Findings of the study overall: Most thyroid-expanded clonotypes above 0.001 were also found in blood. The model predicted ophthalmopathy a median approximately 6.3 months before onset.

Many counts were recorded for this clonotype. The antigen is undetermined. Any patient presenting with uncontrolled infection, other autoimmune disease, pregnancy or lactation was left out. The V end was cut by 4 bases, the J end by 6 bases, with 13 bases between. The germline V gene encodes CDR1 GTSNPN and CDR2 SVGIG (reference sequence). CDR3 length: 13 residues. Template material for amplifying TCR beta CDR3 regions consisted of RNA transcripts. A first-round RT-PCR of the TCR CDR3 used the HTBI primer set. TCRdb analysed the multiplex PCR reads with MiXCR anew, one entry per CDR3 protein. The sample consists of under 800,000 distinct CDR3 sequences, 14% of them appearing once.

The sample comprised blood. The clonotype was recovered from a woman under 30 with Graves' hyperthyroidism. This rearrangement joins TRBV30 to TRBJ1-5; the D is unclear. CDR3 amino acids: CAWNIFRGQPQHF. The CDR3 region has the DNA TGTGCCTGGAACATATTTAGAGGTCAGCCCCAGCATTTT.